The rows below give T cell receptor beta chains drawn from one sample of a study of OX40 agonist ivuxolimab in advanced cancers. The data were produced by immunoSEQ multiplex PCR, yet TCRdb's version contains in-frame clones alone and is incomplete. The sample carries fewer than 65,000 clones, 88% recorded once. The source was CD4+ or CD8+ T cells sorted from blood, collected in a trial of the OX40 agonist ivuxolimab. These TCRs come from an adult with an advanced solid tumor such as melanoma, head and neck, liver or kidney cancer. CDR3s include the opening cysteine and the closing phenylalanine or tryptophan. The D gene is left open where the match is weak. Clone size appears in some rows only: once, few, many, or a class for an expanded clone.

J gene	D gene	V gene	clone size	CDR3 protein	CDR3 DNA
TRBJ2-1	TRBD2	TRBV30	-	CALVRLAGAGEQFF	TGTGCCTTGGTGAGACTAGCGGGAGCTGGGGAGCAGTTCTTC
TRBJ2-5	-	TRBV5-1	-	CASSLAPGIQETQYF	TGCGCCAGCAGCTTGGCCCCAGGTATCCAAGAGACCCAGTACTTC
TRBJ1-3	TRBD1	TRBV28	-	CASTPTGGLSGNTIYF	TGTGCCAGCACCCCGACAGGGGGCCTCTCTGGAAACACCATATATTTT
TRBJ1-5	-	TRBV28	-	CASNPPPITNQPQHF	TGTGCCAGCAATCCCCCTCCGATTACCAATCAGCCCCAGCATTTT
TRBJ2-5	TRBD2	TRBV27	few	CASSPRLAGGQETQYF	TGTGCCAGCAGTCCCCGGTTAGCGGGAGGACAAGAGACCCAGTACTTC
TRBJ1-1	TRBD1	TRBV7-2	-	CASSTDRGTEAFF	TGTGCCAGCAGCACGGACAGGGGCACTGAAGCTTTCTTT
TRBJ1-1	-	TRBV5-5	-	CASSLGLGGSYTEAFF	TGTGCCAGCAGCTTGGGGTTGGGGGGATCGTACACTGAAGCTTTCTTT
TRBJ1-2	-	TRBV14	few	CASSQVGGTGYTF	TGTGCCAGCAGCCAAGTAGGGGGGACTGGCTACACCTTC
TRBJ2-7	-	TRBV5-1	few	CASSLESVQGHMEQYF	TGCGCCAGCAGCTTGGAGTCGGTTCAGGGCCATATGGAGCAGTACTTC
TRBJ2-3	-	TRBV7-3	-	CASSLRGTGGTTDTQYF	TGTGCCAGCAGCTTAAGGGGTACTGGGGGTACCACAGATACGCAGTATTTT
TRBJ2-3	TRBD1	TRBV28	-	CASSLRTGGTDTQYF	TGTGCCAGCAGTTTAAGGACAGGGGGCACAGATACGCAGTATTTT
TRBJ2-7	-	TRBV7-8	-	CASSPRWENGEQYF	TGTGCCAGCAGCCCTAGATGGGAGAATGGGGAGCAGTACTTC
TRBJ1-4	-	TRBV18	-	CASSPRGAVEKLFF	TGTGCCAGCTCACCGAGGGGGGCAGTCGAAAAACTGTTTTTT
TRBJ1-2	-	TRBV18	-	CASSPQKASANYGYTF	TGTGCCAGCTCACCACAAAAAGCCTCAGCTAACTATGGCTACACCTTC
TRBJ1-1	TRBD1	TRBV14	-	CASSQGSEGTGAMVWLGFF	TGTGCCAGCAGCCAAGGTAGTGAAGGTACAGGGGCCATGGTGTGGTTGGGTTTCTTT
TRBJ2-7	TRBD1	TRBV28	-	CASTLVGQTYEQYF	TGTGCCAGCACTTTGGTGGGACAGACATACGAGCAGTACTTC
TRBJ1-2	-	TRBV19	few	CASSRTVYGYTF	TGTGCCAGTAGTAGGACAGTTTATGGCTACACCTTC